The 3 T cell receptor beta chains below were found in one sample sequenced in a study of shared clonotypes between healthy human individuals. The naive CD8 population came from CD45RO-negative cells selected for CCR7, without terminally differentiated effector memory CD45RA+ cells. Assay: immunoSEQ multiplex PCR; the TCRdb copy retains only in-frame clones and omits some. The sample lists about 2 million clones; about 95% were seen once. Sequenced material: naive CD8+ T cells sorted from blood. Receptors were obtained from a man in his late teens or twenties in good health.

Worth noting for this clone: The identical CDR3 is also encoded by other nucleotide sequences in the sample. V is TRBV9 and J is TRBJ1-1; no clear D gene. This CDR3 has 13 residues. The V gene lost 0 bases and the J gene lost 2 bases, with 5 bases spanning the gap. Germline V gene lookup returns CDR1 SGDLS and CDR2 YYNGEE. The CDR3, as DNA: TGTGCCAGCAGCGTAGGTCCCAACACTGAAGCTTTCTTT. Protein product: CASSVGPNTEAFF.

The rearrangement links TRBV6-5 to TRBJ1-5; TRBD1 matches 7 bases. CDR1 is MNHEY and CDR2 is SVGAGI in the germline V gene. The trim removed 5 bases at V and 7 bases at J, leaving 5 bases unmatched. CDR3 length: 13 residues. CDR3: CASSAQGEQPQHF. The CDR3 region has the DNA TGTGCCAGCAGTGCCCAGGGGGAACAGCCCCAGCATTTT.

This chain joins TRBV10-3 and TRBJ1-3, with 9 nucleotides matching TRBD1. This CDR3 contains 15 residues. Looked up from germline, CDR1 is ENHRY and CDR2 is SYGVKD. J gave up 0 bases and V 3 bases, and 0 bases lay outside the gene matches. CDR3 in amino acids: CAISEQGASGNTIYF. The CDR3 DNA sequence: TGTGCCATCAGTGAACAGGGGGCCTCTGGAAACACCATATATTTT.